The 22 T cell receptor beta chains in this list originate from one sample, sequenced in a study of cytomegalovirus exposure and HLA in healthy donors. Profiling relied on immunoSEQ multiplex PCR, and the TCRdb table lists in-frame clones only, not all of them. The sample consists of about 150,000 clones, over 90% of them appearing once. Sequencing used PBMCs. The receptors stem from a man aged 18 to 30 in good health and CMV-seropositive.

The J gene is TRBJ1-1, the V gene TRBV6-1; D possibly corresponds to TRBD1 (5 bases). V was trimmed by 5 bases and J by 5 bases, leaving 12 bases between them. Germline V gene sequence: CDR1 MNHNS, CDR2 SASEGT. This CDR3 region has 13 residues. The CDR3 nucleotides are TGTGCCAGCAGTCGGGGGGTTCAAACTGAAGCTTTCTTT. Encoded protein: CASSRGVQTEAFF.

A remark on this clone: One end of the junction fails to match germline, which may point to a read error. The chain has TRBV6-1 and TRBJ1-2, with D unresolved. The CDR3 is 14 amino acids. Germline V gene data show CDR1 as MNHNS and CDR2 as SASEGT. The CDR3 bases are TGTGCCATCAGTGCCCCGCGTCTACGCTATGGCTACACCTTC. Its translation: CAISAPRLRYGYTF.

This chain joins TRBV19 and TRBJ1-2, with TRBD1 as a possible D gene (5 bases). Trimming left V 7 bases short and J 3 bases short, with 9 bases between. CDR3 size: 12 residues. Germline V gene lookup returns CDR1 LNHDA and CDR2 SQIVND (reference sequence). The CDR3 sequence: CASKGDYYGYTF. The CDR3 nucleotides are TGTGCCAGTAAAGGGGACTACTATGGCTACACCTTC.

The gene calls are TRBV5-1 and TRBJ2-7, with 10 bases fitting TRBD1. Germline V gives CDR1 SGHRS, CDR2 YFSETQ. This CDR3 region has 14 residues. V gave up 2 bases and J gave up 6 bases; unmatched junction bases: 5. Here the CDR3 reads CASSFETGGAEQYF. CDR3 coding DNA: TGCGCCAGCAGCTTCGAGACAGGGGGCGCCGAGCAGTACTTC.

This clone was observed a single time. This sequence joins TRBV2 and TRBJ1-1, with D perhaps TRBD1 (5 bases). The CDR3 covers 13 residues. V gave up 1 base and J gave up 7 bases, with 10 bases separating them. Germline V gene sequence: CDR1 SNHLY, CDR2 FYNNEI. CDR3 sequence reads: CASSEDQGLEAFF. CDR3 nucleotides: TGTGCCAGCAGTGAAGACCAGGGTCTTGAAGCTTTCTTT.

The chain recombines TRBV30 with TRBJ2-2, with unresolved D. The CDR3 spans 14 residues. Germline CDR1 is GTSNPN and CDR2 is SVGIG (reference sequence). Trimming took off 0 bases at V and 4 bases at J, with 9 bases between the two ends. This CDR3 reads CAWSVELPTGELFF. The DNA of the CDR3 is TGTGCCTGGAGTGTGGAGCTACCCACCGGGGAGCTGTTTTTT.

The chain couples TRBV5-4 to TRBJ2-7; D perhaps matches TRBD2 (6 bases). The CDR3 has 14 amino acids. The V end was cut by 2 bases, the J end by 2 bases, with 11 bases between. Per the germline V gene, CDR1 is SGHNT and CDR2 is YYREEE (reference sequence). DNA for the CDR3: TGTGCCAGCAGCTTTTATCCGGGAGCCTACGAGCAGTACTTC. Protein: CASSFYPGAYEQYF.

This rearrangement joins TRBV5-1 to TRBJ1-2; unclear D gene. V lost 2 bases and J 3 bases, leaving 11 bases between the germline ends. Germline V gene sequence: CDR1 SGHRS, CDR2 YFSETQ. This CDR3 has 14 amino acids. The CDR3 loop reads CASSLQPNHYGYTF. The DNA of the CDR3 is TGCGCCAGCAGCTTACAGCCCAATCACTATGGCTACACCTTC.

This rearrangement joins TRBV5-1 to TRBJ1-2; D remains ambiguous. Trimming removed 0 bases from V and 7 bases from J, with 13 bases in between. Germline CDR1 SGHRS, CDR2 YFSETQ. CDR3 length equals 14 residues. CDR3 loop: CASSLDARSSGYTF. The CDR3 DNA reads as TGCGCCAGCAGCTTGGATGCCAGGTCCTCTGGCTACACCTTC.

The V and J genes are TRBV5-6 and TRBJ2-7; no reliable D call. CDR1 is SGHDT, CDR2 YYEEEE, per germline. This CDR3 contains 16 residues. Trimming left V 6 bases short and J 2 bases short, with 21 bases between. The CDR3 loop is CASNEYGGRKAYEQYF. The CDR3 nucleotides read TGTGCCAGCAACGAGTACGGCGGAAGGAAAGCCTACGAGCAGTACTTC.

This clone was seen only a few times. CDR3 bases: TGTGCCAGTAGTATAATAGCGGAGGGAGATACGCAGTATTTT. Amino acid sequence: CASSIIAEGDTQYF. J is TRBJ2-3 and V is TRBV19, with D possibly being TRBD2 (6 bases). V lost 2 bases and J 5 bases, leaving 11 bases between the germline ends. The CDR3 contains 14 residues. Germline V gene data show CDR1 as LNHDA and CDR2 as SQIVND (reference sequence). The variable domain in full, completed from reference TRBV19 and TRBJ2-3, reads DGGITQSPKYLFRKEGQNVTLSCEQNLNHDAMYWYRQDPGQGLRLIYYSQIVNDFQKGDIAEGYSVSREKKESFPLTVTSAQKNPTAFYLCASSIIAEGDTQYFGPGTRLTVL.

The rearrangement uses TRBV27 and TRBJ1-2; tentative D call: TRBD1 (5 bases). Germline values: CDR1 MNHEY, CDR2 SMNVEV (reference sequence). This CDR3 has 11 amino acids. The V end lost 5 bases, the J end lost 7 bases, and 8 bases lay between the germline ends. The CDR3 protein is CASSGGGGYTF. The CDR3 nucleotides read TGTGCCAGCAGTGGGGGGGGTGGCTACACCTTC.

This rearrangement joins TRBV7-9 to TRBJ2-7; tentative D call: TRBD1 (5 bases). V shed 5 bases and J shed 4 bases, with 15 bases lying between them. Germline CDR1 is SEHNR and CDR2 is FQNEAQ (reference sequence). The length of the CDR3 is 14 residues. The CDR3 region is CASSPRESGYEQYF. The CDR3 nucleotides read TGTGCCAGCAGCCCCAGGGAAAGTGGTTACGAGCAGTACTTC. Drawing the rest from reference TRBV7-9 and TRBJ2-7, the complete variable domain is DTGVSQNPRHKITKRGQNVTFRCDPISEHNRLYWYRQTLGQGPEFLTYFQNEAQLEKSRLLSDRFSAERPKGSFSTLEIQRTEQGDSAMYLCASSPRESGYEQYFGPGTRLTVT.

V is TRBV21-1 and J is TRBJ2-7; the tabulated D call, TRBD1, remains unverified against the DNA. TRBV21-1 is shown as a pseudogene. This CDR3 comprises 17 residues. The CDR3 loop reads CASSKIYRTGASYEQYF. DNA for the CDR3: TGTGCCAGCAGCAAAATCTACCGGACAGGGGCCTCCTACGAGCAGTACTTC.

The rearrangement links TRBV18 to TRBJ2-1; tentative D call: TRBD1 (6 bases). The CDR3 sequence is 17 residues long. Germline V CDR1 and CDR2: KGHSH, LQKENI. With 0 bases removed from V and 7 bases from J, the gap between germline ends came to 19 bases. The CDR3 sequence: CASSPPTGMFSENEQFF. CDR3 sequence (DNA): TGTGCCAGCTCACCACCCACAGGGATGTTTTCGGAAAATGAGCAGTTCTTC.

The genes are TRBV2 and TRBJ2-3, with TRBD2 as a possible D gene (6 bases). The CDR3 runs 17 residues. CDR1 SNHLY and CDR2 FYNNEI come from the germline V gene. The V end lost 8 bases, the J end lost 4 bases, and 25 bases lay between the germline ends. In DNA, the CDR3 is TGTGCCAGCTCCCTCGGGGGACGCCAGCAGCGGGCAGATACGCAGTATTTT. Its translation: CASSLGGRQQRADTQYF.

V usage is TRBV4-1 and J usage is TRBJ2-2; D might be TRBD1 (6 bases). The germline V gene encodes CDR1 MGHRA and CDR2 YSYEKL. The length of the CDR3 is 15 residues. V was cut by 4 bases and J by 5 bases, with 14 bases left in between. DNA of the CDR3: TGCGCCAGCAGCCCCGCAGGGCAGGGGACCGGGGAGCTGTTTTTT. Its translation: CASSPAGQGTGELFF.

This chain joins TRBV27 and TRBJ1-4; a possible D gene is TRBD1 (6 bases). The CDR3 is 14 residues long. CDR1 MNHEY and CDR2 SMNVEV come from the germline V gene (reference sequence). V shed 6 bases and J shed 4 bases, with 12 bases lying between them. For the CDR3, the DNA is TGTGCCAGCAGAACCGGGACAAGTAATGAAAAACTGTTTTTT. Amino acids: CASRTGTSNEKLFF.

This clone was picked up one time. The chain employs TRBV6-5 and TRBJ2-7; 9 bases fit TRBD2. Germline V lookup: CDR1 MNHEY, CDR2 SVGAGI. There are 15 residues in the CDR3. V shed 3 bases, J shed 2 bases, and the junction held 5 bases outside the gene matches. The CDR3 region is CASSYQAGGTYEQYF. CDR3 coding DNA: TGTGCCAGCAGTTATCAAGCGGGAGGCACCTACGAGCAGTACTTC.

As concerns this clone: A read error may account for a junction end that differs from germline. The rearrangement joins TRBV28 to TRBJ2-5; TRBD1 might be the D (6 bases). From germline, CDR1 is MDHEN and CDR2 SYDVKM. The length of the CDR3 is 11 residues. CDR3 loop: CASSLGTTLYF. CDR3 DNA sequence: TGTGCCAGCAGTTTAGGGACAACCCTGTACTTC.

DNA for the CDR3: TGTGCCAGCAGTTACGGTGGCTCGACGAGGGAGCAGTTCTTC. Residues: CASSYGGSTREQFF. This chain uses TRBV6-6 with TRBJ2-1; no firm D call. The CDR3 is made up of 14 amino acids. V shed 2 bases and J shed 10 bases, with 15 bases lying between them. Germline CDR1 is MNHNY and CDR2 is SVGAGI (reference sequence).

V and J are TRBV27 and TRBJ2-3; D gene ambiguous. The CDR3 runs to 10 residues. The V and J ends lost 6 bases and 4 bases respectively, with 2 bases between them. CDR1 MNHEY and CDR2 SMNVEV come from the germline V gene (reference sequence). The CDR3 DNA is TGTGCCAGCAGCTCAGATACGCAGTATTTT. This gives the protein CASSSDTQYF.